Listed below are T cell receptor beta chains from one sample, sequenced in a study of blood T cells in healthy people across ages. TCRdb independently ran MiXCR on the 5' RACE reads; one entry per CDR3 protein. The table shows some 1.8 million distinct CDR3 sequences, with about 39% occurring only once. The material sequenced was blood. The receptors were sampled from a human donor in good health. Each CDR3 is given with its conserved first and last residue. D genes are given only for firm matches. Not every row has a clone size; where given, it reads once, few, many or a size class.

abundance: NA; j_gene: TRBJ2-3; v_gene: TRBV9; d_gene: NA; CDR3aa: CASSVAPGRGEVDTQYF; CDR3nt: TGTGCCAGCAGCGTAGCTCCGGGGAGGGGGGAGGTAGATACGCAGTATTTT
abundance: NA; j_gene: TRBJ2-5; v_gene: TRBV12-3/TRBV12-4; d_gene: NA; CDR3aa: CAGSPISGTRGTQYF; CDR3nt: TGTGCCGGCAGTCCTATATCCGGGACCCGGGGGACCCAGTACTTC
abundance: NA; j_gene: TRBJ1-1; v_gene: TRBV20-1; d_gene: NA; CDR3aa: CSARLLGQTNTEAFF; CDR3nt: TGCAGTGCTAGACTTCTCGGGCAGACAAACACTGAAGCTTTCTTT
abundance: NA; j_gene: TRBJ2-1; v_gene: TRBV7-3; d_gene: TRBD1; CDR3aa: CAGSYDRVVQFF; CDR3nt: TGTGCCGGCAGCTACGACAGGGTGGTGCAGTTCTTC
abundance: few; j_gene: TRBJ2-3; v_gene: TRBV4-1; d_gene: TRBD2; CDR3aa: CASSAPPGLAGGLQPGDTQYF; CDR3nt: TGCGCCAGCAGCGCCCCTCCGGGACTAGCGGGGGGGCTTCAACCGGGAGATACGCAGTATTTT
abundance: few; j_gene: TRBJ1-2; v_gene: TRBV10-3; d_gene: TRBD1; CDR3aa: CAIRTGGNYGYTF; CDR3nt: TGTGCCATCAGAACAGGGGGGAACTATGGCTACACCTTC
abundance: few; j_gene: TRBJ2-5; v_gene: TRBV9; d_gene: NA; CDR3aa: CASSVVGDQETQYF; CDR3nt: TGTGCCAGCAGCGTAGTGGGAGACCAAGAGACCCAGTACTTC
abundance: few; j_gene: TRBJ2-7; v_gene: TRBV4-3; d_gene: NA; CDR3aa: CASSQGHQESYEQYF; CDR3nt: TGCGCCAGCAGCCAAGGCCACCAGGAATCCTACGAGCAGTACTTC
abundance: NA; j_gene: TRBJ2-7; v_gene: TRBV20-1; d_gene: TRBD2; CDR3aa: CSAPGLADYEQYF; CDR3nt: TGCAGTGCCCCGGGACTAGCGGACTACGAGCAGTACTTC
abundance: few; j_gene: TRBJ1-1; v_gene: TRBV29-1; d_gene: NA; CDR3aa: CSALREGSEAFF; CDR3nt: TGCAGCGCCCTCCGGGAGGGCAGTGAAGCTTTCTTT
abundance: NA; j_gene: TRBJ1-1; v_gene: TRBV20-1; d_gene: TRBD1; CDR3aa: CSARDFTGDKYTEAFF; CDR3nt: TGCAGTGCTAGAGATTTCACAGGGGATAAGTACACTGAAGCTTTCTTT
abundance: NA; j_gene: TRBJ2-1; v_gene: TRBV12-3/TRBV12-4; d_gene: TRBD2; CDR3aa: CASSLSPQLAGGAGKRFGFF; CDR3nt: TGTGCCAGCAGTTTATCGCCTCAACTAGCGGGGGGGGCCGGTAAAAGGTTTGGGTTCTTC
abundance: NA; j_gene: TRBJ2-7; v_gene: TRBV27; d_gene: NA; CDR3aa: CASSIGGASIEQYF; CDR3nt: TGTGCCAGCAGTATAGGGGGGGCGTCGATCGAGCAGTACTTC
abundance: NA; j_gene: TRBJ2-7; v_gene: TRBV2; d_gene: NA; CDR3aa: CASTGTAGGSYEQYF; CDR3nt: TGTGCCAGCACCGGGACAGCCGGGGGGTCCTACGAGCAGTACTTC
abundance: NA; j_gene: TRBJ2-1; v_gene: TRBV19; d_gene: NA; CDR3aa: CASSISQYNEQFF; CDR3nt: TGTGCCAGTAGTATTAGTCAGTACAATGAGCAGTTCTTC
abundance: NA; j_gene: TRBJ2-7; v_gene: TRBV12-3/TRBV12-4; d_gene: NA; CDR3aa: CASSLKVYEQYF; CDR3nt: TGTGCCAGCAGTCTTAAAGTCTACGAGCAGTACTTC
abundance: NA; j_gene: TRBJ2-2; v_gene: TRBV7-2; d_gene: NA; CDR3aa: CASIPVNTGELFF; CDR3nt: TGTGCCAGCATACCGGTGAACACCGGGGAGCTGTTTTTT
abundance: once; j_gene: TRBJ2-2; v_gene: TRBV6-6; d_gene: TRBD1; CDR3aa: CASSYPGQGSTGELFF; CDR3nt: TGTGCCAGCAGTTACCCGGGACAGGGGTCCACCGGGGAGCTGTTTTTT
abundance: NA; j_gene: TRBJ1-2; v_gene: TRBV6-1; d_gene: TRBD1; CDR3aa: CASSRNTGDRLGHGYTF; CDR3nt: TGTGCCAGCAGCCGAAATACAGGGGACAGGTTGGGGCACGGCTACACCTTC
abundance: few; j_gene: TRBJ1-5; v_gene: TRBV6-5; d_gene: NA; CDR3aa: CASSYYQPQHF; CDR3nt: TGTGCCAGCAGTTACTATCAGCCCCAGCATTTT
abundance: NA; j_gene: TRBJ2-7; v_gene: TRBV6-6; d_gene: NA; CDR3aa: CASSYSIGVVGEYF; CDR3nt: TGTGCCAGCAGTTACTCGATTGGTGTGGTCGGGGAGTACTTC
abundance: few; j_gene: TRBJ2-5; v_gene: TRBV6-2/TRBV6-3; d_gene: TRBD1; CDR3aa: CASSYQGEGVTETQYF; CDR3nt: TGTGCCAGCAGTTACCAGGGGGAAGGGGTTACAGAGACCCAGTACTTC
abundance: NA; j_gene: TRBJ1-1; v_gene: TRBV6-5; d_gene: NA; CDR3aa: CASSYRQPGAEAFF; CDR3nt: TGTGCCAGCAGTTACAGACAGCCCGGGGCTGAAGCTTTCTTT
abundance: NA; j_gene: TRBJ2-7; v_gene: TRBV6-1; d_gene: NA; CDR3aa: CASNVREAYEQYF; CDR3nt: TGTGCCAGCAACGTCAGGGAGGCTTACGAGCAGTACTTC
abundance: many; j_gene: TRBJ1-2; v_gene: TRBV6-5; d_gene: TRBD1; CDR3aa: CASSLQGGGFYGYTF; CDR3nt: TGTGCCAGCAGCCTACAGGGGGGAGGGTTCTATGGCTACACCTTC
abundance: NA; j_gene: TRBJ1-1; v_gene: TRBV29-1; d_gene: NA; CDR3aa: CSVEGPAEAFF; CDR3nt: TGCAGCGTTGAGGGGCCGGCTGAAGCTTTCTTT
abundance: few; j_gene: TRBJ2-1; v_gene: TRBV7-8; d_gene: TRBD2; CDR3aa: CASSTHGGAYMNEQFF; CDR3nt: TGTGCCAGCAGCACACACGGGGGGGCCTACATGAATGAGCAGTTCTTC
abundance: few; j_gene: TRBJ1-4; v_gene: TRBV10-3; d_gene: NA; CDR3aa: CAISEGTANEKLFF; CDR3nt: TGTGCCATCAGTGAGGGAACGGCTAATGAAAAACTGTTTTTT
abundance: few; j_gene: TRBJ1-2; v_gene: TRBV7-2; d_gene: NA; CDR3aa: CASSLPETYGYTF; CDR3nt: TGTGCCAGCAGCCTACCCGAAACATATGGCTACACCTTC
abundance: NA; j_gene: TRBJ2-1; v_gene: TRBV4-3; d_gene: NA; CDR3aa: CTSSQASAGANNEQFF; CDR3nt: TGCACCAGCAGCCAAGCGTCGGCGGGGGCCAACAATGAGCAGTTCTTC
abundance: few; j_gene: TRBJ1-5; v_gene: TRBV3-1; d_gene: TRBD1; CDR3aa: CASSQNTGVDQPQHF; CDR3nt: TGTGCCAGCAGCCAGAACACAGGGGTTGATCAGCCCCAGCATTTT
abundance: NA; j_gene: TRBJ2-3; v_gene: TRBV11-2; d_gene: NA; CDR3aa: CASSLVKGKFTDTQYF; CDR3nt: TGTGCCAGCAGCTTAGTCAAGGGTAAATTCACAGATACGCAGTATTTT
abundance: NA; j_gene: TRBJ2-7; v_gene: TRBV18; d_gene: NA; CDR3aa: CASSPEDRTLAYEQYF; CDR3nt: TGTGCCAGCTCACCAGAGGACAGAACCTTGGCCTACGAGCAGTACTTC
abundance: NA; j_gene: TRBJ1-2; v_gene: TRBV7-3; d_gene: NA; CDR3aa: CASSLIRGESNYGYTF; CDR3nt: TGTGCCAGCAGCTTAATTCGGGGGGAGAGTAACTATGGCTACACCTTC
abundance: few; j_gene: TRBJ1-2; v_gene: TRBV5-1; d_gene: NA; CDR3aa: CASSYPGTPYGYTF; CDR3nt: TGCGCCAGCAGCTATCCCGGGACACCCTATGGCTACACCTTC
abundance: NA; j_gene: TRBJ2-1; v_gene: TRBV4-1; d_gene: TRBD2; CDR3aa: CASSQDSAASGEDEQFF; CDR3nt: TGCGCCAGCAGCCAAGATTCTGCGGCTAGCGGGGAAGATGAGCAGTTCTTC
abundance: many; j_gene: TRBJ2-1; v_gene: TRBV5-6; d_gene: NA; CDR3aa: CASSETGRFSDNEQFF; CDR3nt: TGTGCCAGCAGCGAAACGGGACGGTTTTCTGACAATGAGCAGTTCTTC
abundance: NA; j_gene: TRBJ1-3; v_gene: TRBV5-1; d_gene: NA; CDR3aa: CASSLLGAHSGNTIYF; CDR3nt: TGCGCCAGCAGCTTGTTAGGGGCCCACTCTGGAAACACCATATATTTT
abundance: once; j_gene: TRBJ1-2; v_gene: TRBV29-1; d_gene: NA; CDR3aa: CSVRGALYGYTF; CDR3nt: TGCAGCGTTAGAGGGGCCCTCTATGGCTACACCTTC
abundance: NA; j_gene: TRBJ1-1; v_gene: TRBV28; d_gene: NA; CDR3aa: CASSPVGEGTEAFF; CDR3nt: TGTGCCAGCTCTCCGGTAGGGGAAGGCACTGAAGCTTTCTTT
abundance: NA; j_gene: TRBJ2-5; v_gene: TRBV7-6; d_gene: TRBD2; CDR3aa: CASSWTSGGQLGTQYF; CDR3nt: TGTGCCAGCAGCTGGACTAGCGGGGGCCAATTGGGGACCCAGTACTTC
abundance: NA; j_gene: TRBJ2-3; v_gene: TRBV7-9; d_gene: NA; CDR3aa: CASSRGLPNTDTQYF; CDR3nt: TGTGCCAGCAGCCGGGGACTCCCTAACACAGATACGCAGTATTTT